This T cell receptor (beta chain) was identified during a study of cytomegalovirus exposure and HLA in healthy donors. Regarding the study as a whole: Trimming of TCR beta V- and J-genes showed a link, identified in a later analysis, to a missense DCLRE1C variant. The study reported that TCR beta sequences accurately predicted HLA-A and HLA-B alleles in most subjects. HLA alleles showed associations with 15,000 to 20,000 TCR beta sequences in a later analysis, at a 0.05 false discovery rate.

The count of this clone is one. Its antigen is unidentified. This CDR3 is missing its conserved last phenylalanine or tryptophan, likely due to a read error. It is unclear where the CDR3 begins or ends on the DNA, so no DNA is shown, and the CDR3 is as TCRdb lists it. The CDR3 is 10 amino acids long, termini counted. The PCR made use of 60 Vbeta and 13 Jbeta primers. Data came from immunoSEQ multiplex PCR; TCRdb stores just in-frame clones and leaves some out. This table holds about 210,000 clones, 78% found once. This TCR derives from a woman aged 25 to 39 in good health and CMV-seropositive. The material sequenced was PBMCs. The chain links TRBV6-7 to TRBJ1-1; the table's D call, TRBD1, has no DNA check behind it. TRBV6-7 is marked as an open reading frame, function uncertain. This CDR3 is CASTLGRQGE.